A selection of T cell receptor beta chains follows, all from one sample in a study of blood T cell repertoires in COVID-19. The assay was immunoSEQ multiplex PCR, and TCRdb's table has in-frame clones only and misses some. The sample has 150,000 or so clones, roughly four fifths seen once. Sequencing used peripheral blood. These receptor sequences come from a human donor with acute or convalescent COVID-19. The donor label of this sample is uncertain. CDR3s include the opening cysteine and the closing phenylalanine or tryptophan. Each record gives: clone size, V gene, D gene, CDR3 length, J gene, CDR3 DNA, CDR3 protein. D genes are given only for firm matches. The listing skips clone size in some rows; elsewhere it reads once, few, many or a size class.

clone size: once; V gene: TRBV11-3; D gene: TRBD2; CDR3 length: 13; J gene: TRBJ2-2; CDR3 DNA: TGTGCCAGCAGCGTGGCGGGGGCCGGGGAGCTGTTTTTT; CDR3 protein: CASSVAGAGELFF
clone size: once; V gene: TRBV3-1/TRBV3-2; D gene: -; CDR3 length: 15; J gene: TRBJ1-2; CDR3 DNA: TGTGCCAGCAGCCATTATTCAGGGAACGCCTATGGCTACACCTTC; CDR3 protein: CASSHYSGNAYGYTF
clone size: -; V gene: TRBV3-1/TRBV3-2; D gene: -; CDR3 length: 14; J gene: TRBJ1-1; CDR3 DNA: TGTGCCAGCAGCCGGGGGCCCCCGAACACTGAAGCTTTCTTT; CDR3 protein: CASSRGPPNTEAFF
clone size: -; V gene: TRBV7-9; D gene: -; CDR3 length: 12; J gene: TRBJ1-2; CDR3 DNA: TGTGCCAGCAGCCCCCCGCGAGGACATTACACCTTC; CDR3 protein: CASSPPRGHYTF
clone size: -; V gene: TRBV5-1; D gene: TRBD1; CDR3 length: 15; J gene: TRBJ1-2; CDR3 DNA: TGCGCCAGCAGCTTGGCCGGGGACAGGGCAGGGCTGAACACCTTC; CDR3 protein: CASSLAGDRAGLNTF
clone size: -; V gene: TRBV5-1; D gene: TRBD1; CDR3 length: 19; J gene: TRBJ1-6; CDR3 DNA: TGCGCCAGCAGCTTGCAGGGGACAGGGTTAAGCTCCTATAATTCACCCCTCCACTTT; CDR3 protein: CASSLQGTGLSSYNSPLHF
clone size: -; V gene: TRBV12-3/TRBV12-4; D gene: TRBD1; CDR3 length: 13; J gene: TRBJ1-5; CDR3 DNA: TGTGCCAGCAGTTTGACAGGGGACCAGCCCCAGCATTTT; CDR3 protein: CASSLTGDQPQHF
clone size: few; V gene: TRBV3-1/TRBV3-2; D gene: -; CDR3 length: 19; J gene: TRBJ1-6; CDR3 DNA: TGTGCCAGCAGCCAAGTGCCTACAGGGTTGGGCTCCTATAATTCACCCCTCCACTTT; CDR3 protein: CASSQVPTGLGSYNSPLHF
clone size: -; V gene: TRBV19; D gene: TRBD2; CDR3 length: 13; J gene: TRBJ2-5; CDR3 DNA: TGTGCCAGTAGTCCTACTAGCGGGGAGACCCAGTACTTC; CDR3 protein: CASSPTSGETQYF
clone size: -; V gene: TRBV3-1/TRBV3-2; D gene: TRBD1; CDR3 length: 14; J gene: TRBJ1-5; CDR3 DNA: TGTGCCAGCAGCCAAAGGGACAGCGGACAGCCCCAGCATTTT; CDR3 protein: CASSQRDSGQPQHF
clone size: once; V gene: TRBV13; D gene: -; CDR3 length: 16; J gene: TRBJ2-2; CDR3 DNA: TGTGCCAGCAGCAGTACAGGATATTCGTTCACCGGGGAGCTGTTTTTT; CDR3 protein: CASSSTGYSFTGELFF
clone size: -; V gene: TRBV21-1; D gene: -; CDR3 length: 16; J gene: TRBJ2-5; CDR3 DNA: TGTGCCAGCAGCACCCCGGGACAGGGGGCACGGGAGACCCAGTACTTC; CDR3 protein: CASSTPGQGARETQYF
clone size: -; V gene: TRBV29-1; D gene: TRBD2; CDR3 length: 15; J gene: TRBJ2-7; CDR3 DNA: TGCAGCGTTGAGCTCCCCGGGAGGCCAACCTACGAGCAGTACTTC; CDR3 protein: CSVELPGRPTYEQYF
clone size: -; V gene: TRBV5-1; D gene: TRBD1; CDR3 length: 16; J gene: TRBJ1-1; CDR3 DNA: TGCGCCAGCAGTCCGGACAGGGGGCTAGTGGGCACTGAAGCTTTCTTT; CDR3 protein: CASSPDRGLVGTEAFF
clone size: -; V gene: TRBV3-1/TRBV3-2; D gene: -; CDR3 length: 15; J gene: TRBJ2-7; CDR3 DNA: TGTGCCAGCAGCCAAGACAGGACAGGGAGGGACGAGCAGTACTTC; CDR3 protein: CASSQDRTGRDEQYF
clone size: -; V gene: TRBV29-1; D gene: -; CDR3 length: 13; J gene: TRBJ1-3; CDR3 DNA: TGCAGCGTCTTGACAGGCGCCGGAAACACCATATATTTT; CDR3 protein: CSVLTGAGNTIYF
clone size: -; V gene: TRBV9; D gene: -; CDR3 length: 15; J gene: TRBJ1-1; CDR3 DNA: TGTGCCAGCAGTAAAAGGGGACACCAAGACACTGAAGCTTTCTTT; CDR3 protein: CASSKRGHQDTEAFF
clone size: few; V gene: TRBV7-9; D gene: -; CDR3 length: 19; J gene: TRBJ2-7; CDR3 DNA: TGTGCCAGCAGCTTAGTTTCGGGACTTACATCACCACCCTCCTACGAGCAGTACTTC; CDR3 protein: CASSLVSGLTSPPSYEQYF
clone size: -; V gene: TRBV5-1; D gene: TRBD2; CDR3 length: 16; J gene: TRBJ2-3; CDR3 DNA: TGCGCCAGCAGCCCAGATCGGTCGGGGGGAGGGGATACGCAGTATTTT; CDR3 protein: CASSPDRSGGGDTQYF
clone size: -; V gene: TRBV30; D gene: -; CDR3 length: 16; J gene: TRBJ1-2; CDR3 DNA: TGTGCCTGGAGTGTACGTCTGGCCCCGGGGGACTATGGCTACACCTTC; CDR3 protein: CAWSVRLAPGDYGYTF
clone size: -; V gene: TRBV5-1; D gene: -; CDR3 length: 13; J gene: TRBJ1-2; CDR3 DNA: TGCGCCAGCAGCTTGGAATCGAGGTATGGCTACACCTTC; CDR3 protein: CASSLESRYGYTF
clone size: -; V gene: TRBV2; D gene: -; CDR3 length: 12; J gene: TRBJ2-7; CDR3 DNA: TGTGCCAGCAGTGAACAGAACTACGAGCAGTACTTC; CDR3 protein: CASSEQNYEQYF
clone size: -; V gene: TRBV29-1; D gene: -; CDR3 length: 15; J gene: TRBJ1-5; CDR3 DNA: TGCAGCGTTAGCCAGGGATCCTATAGCAATCAGCCCCAGCATTTT; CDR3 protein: CSVSQGSYSNQPQHF
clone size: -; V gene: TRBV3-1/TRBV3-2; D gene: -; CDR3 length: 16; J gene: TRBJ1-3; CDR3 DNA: TGTGCCAGCAGCCGCTCAGGGGCATCCTCTGGAAACACCATATATTTT; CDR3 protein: CASSRSGASSGNTIYF
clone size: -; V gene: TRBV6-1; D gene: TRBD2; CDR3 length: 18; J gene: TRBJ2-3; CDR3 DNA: TGTGCCAGCAGTGCCACTTCGGCTAGCGGGGGCCGCGCAGATACGCAGTATTTT; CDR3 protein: CASSATSASGGRADTQYF
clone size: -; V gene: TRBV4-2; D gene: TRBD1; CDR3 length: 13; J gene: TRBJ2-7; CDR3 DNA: TGTGCCAGCAGCCAAGTGGTATCAGGCAGGGGGCATTTC; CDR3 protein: CASSQVVSGRGHF
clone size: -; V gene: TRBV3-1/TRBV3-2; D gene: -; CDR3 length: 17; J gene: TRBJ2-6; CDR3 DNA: TGTGCCAGCAGCCCCTTGGGGGCCAGCTCTGGGGCCAACGTCCTGACTTTC; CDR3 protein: CASSPLGASSGANVLTF
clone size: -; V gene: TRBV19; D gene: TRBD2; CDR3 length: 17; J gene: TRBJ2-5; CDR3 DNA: TGTGCCAGTAGCCAAACTTCGACTAGCGGGGGGCCTCAGACCCAGTACTTC; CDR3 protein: CASSQTSTSGGPQTQYF
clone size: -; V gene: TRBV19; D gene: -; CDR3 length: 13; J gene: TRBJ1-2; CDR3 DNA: TGTGCCAGTAGTATGGCACAGGGATACGGCTACACCTTC; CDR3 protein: CASSMAQGYGYTF
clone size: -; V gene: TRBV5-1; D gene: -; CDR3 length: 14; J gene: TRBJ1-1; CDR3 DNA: TGCGCCAGCAGCTTGGTCCAGGGGACCACTGAAGCTTTCTTT; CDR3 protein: CASSLVQGTTEAFF
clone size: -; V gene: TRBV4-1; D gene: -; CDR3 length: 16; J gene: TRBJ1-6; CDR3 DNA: TGCGCCAGCAGCCAAGTAAGGGGTCCTACCCATTCACCCCTCCACTTT; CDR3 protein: CASSQVRGPTHSPLHF
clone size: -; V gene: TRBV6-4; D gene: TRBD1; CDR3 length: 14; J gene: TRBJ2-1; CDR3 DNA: TGTGCCAGCAGTGGACAGGGGGCACACAATGAGCAGTTCTTC; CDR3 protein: CASSGQGAHNEQFF
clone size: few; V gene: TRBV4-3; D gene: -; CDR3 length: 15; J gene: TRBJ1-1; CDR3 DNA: TGCGCCAGCAGCCAAGTTGAGGGAAGTGGCACTGAAGCTTTCTTT; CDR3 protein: CASSQVEGSGTEAFF
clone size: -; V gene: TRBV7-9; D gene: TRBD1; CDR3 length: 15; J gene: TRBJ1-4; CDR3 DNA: TGTGCCAGCAGCTTATCCCCAGGGGGGAGTGAAAAACTGTTTTTT; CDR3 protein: CASSLSPGGSEKLFF
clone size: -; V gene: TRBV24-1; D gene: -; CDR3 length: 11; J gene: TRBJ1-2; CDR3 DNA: TGTGCCACCAGTGGAGGGTATGGCTACACCTTC; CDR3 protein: CATSGGYGYTF
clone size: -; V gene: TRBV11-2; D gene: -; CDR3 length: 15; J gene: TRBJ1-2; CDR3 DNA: TGTGCCAGCAGCCCAGGACAGACCCCGACGTATGGCTACACCTTC; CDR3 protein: CASSPGQTPTYGYTF
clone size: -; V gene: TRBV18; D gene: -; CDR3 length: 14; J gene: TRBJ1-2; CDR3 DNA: TGTGCCAGCTCACCAAAGATCGGGGGGGATGGCTACACCTTC; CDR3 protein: CASSPKIGGDGYTF
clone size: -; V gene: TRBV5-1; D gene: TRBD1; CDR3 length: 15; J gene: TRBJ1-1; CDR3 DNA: TGCGCCAGCAGCTTGGGGGGACAGGGCGGTTCGAAAGCTTTCTTT; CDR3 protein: CASSLGGQGGSKAFF
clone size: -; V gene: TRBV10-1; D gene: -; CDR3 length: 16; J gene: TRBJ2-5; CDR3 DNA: TGCGCCAGCAGTGAGTCGACCTCTGGGGAGAGAGAGACCCAGTACTTC; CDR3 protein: CASSESTSGERETQYF
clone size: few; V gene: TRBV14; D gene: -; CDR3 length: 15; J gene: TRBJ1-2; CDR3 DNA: TGTGCCAGCAGTCCGATGACAAAAAGTTCCTATGGCTACACCTTC; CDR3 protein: CASSPMTKSSYGYTF
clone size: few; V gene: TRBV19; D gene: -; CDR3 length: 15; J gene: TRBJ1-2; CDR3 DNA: TGTGCCAGTAGCCCCGAGCGAGGAGAAAACTATGGCTACACCTTC; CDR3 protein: CASSPERGENYGYTF
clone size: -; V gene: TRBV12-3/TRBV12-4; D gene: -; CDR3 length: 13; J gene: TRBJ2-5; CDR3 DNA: TGTGCCAGCAGTTTAAGGAGGGTGCAGACCCAGTACTTC; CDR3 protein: CASSLRRVQTQYF
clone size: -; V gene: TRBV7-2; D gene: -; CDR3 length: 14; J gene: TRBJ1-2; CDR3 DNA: TGTGCCAGCAGCTTAGATCGGGGTTCCTATGGCTACACCTTC; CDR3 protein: CASSLDRGSYGYTF
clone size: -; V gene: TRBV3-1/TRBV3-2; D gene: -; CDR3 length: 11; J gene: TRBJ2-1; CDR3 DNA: TGTGCCAGCGCTAACTACAATGAGCAGTTCTTC; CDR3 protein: CASANYNEQFF
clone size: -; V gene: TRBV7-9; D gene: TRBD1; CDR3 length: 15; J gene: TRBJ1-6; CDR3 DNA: TGTGCCAGCAGCATCAGGACAGGAAATAATTCACCCCTCCACTTT; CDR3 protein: CASSIRTGNNSPLHF
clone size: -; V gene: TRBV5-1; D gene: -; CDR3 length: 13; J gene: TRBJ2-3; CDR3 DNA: TGCGCCAGCAGCTTAGGGGGATGGGATACGCAGTATTTT; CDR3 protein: CASSLGGWDTQYF
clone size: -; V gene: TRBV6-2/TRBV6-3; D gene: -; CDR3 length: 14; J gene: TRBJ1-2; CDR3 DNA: TGTGCCAGCAGTTACGTCGGGGATAACTATGGCTACACCTTC; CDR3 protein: CASSYVGDNYGYTF
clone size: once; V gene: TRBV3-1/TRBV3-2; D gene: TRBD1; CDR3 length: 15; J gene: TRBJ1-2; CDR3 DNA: TGTGCCAGCAGCCAAGACGGACAGGGAATCTATGGCTACACCTTC; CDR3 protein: CASSQDGQGIYGYTF
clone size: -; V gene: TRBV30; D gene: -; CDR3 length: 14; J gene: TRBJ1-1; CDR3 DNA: TGTGCCTGGAGAGAGGACACGCTGAACACTGAAGCTTTCTTT; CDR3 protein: CAWREDTLNTEAFF
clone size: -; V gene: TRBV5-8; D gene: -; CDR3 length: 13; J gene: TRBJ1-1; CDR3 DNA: TGTGCCAGCAGCTCGCAGGGTACGACTGAAGCTTTCTTT; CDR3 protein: CASSSQGTTEAFF